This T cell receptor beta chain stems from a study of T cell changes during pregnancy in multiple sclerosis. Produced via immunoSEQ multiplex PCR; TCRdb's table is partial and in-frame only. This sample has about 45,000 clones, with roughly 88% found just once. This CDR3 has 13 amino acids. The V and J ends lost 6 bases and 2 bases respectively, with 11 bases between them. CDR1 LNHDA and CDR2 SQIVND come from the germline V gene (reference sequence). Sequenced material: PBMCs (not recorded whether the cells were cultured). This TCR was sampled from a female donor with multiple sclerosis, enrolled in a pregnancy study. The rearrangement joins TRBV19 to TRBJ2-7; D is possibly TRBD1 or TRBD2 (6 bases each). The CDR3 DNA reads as TGTGCCAGTAGCCCCGGGGGCGCCTACGAGCAGTACTTC. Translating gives CASSPGGAYEQYF. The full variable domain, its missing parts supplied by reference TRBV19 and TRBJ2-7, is DGGITQSPKYLFRKEGQNVTLSCEQNLNHDAMYWYRQDPGQGLRLIYYSQIVNDFQKGDIAEGYSVSREKKESFPLTVTSAQKNPTAFYLCASSPGGAYEQYFGPGTRLTVT.